This T cell receptor beta chain comes out of a study of blood T cell repertoires in COVID-19. Study background: Researchers got acute and convalescent COVID-19 samples from the United States, Italy and Spain. In each case, the material was cDNA or gDNA derived from T cells, B-cell-depleted T cells, or PBMCs.

This table comes from immunoSEQ multiplex PCR, and its TCRdb copy is limited to in-frame clones, with some not included. Of 110,000 or so clones in the sample, approximately 87% were seen once. Per the germline V gene, CDR1 is SGHTA and CDR2 is FQGNSA. Trimming took 2 bases from V and 2 from J; bases not matched to a gene: 3. The CDR3 extends over 16 amino acids. The chain combines TRBV7-2 with TRBJ2-1; 10 nucleotides align to TRBD2. This TCR came from a man aged 70 or older who had recovered from COVID-19. Input material: peripheral blood. Here the CDR3 DNA reads TGTGCCAGCAGCTTATATAGCGGGGGGCCCTACAATGAGCAGTTCTTC. Protein sequence: CASSLYSGGPYNEQFF.